This T cell receptor beta chain is from a study of T cells in Graves' hyperthyroidism and ophthalmopathy. Turning to the study itself: Before any treatment, at initial diagnosis, peripheral blood was collected. Whole-study findings and limits: Among thyroid clonotypes expanded above 0.001, most also appeared in blood.

Uncontrolled infections, other autoimmune diseases, pregnancy or lactation led to exclusion of patients. This clonotype was recorded a few times. Its antigen is undetermined. Using RNA transcripts as the source, TCR beta CDR3 regions were amplified. The HTBI primer set was used in a first-round RT-PCR of the TCR CDR3. A single record per CDR3 protein comes from TCRdb applying MiXCR to the multiplex PCR reads. The sample consists of around 450,000 distinct CDR3 sequences, roughly 14% of them appearing once. The clonotype was recovered from a woman in her late teens or twenties with Graves' hyperthyroidism. Source material: blood.

CDR3 coding DNA: TGCAGTGCTAAGATCCTACCACCCGGGACAGGGAAGAATGGCTACACCTTC. This codes for CSAKILPPGTGKNGYTF. The genes are TRBV20-1 and TRBJ1-2, with 9 bases matching TRBD1. V lost 4 bases to trimming and J lost 6 bases; unmatched junction nucleotides: 18. The CDR3 runs 17 residues. Germline V gives CDR1 DFQATT, CDR2 SNEGSKA (reference sequence).